Below, one TCR beta chain is given with its context. The read halts 3 residues ahead of the CDR3 end, with the missing end drawn from the germline J gene. Germline CDR1 SGHTA, CDR2 FQGTGA. The CDR3 is made up of 15 amino acids. Trimming cost V 5 bases and J 4 bases; bases outside gene matches: 9. This specimen belongs to a study of T cells in women clearing cervical HPV infection. Data came from immunoSEQ multiplex PCR; TCRdb stores just in-frame clones and leaves some out. The sample includes about 22,000 clones. The V gene is TRBV7-3, the J gene TRBJ1-2; 8 nucleotides line up with TRBD1. Sequencing was done on a sample of blood buffy coat. This TCR came from a woman between 18 and 69 years old with a cervical HPV16 infection that either progressed to CIN3+ or cleared (not recorded which). The CDR3 bases that were read are TGTGCCAGCAGCATCACAGGGGGGTCAGGCTATGGC. Protein: CASSITGGSGYG. The CDR3 in full is CASSITGGSGYGYTF.